This record looks at one T cell receptor beta chain sequence and its context. Its cognate antigen is unknown. The observed sequence ends 3 residues before the CDR3 terminus, with the missing tail filled in from the germline J gene. Repertoires were generated with immunoSEQ multiplex PCR, while TCRdb's copy carries only in-frame clones and drops some. This sample contains tens of thousands of clones. The germline V gene has CDR1 SGHTA and CDR2 FQGNSA. The CDR3 length is 14 residues. The record originates from a study of Tregs in tolerant kidney transplant recipients. Study overall: Mixed chimerism was transient after nonmyeloablative marrow transplants from related graft donors. Study-level findings and limits: Activated donor B cell expansion appeared to reveal the most relevant donor-specific TCRbeta repertoire. Few patients were studied, so findings need validation in larger groups.

CD4+CD25+CD127- Tregs, CD4+CD25- non-Tregs, CD4 and CD8 cells were sorted. This sample comprised CD4+ T cells from blood, obtained before the transplant. This sequence joins TRBV7-2 and TRBJ1-1; no clear D gene. This receptor was identified in a human donor who received a combined kidney and bone marrow transplant. CDR3 loop: CASSLGLGGFLAFF. The CDR3 bases that were read are TGTGCCAGCAGCTTAGGGCTGGGCGGGTTTTTA.